What follows is one T cell receptor (beta chain) and its context. What it binds is not known. This CDR3 region has 14 residues. CDR1 is MNHEY, CDR2 SVGEGT, per germline. V was cut by 7 bases and J by 1 base, with 12 bases left in between. The record originates from a study of tumor-infiltrating lymphocytes in glioblastoma multiforme. General observations from the study: RNA-based TCR sequencing may distort clone frequencies, since cells carry unequal TCR transcript numbers.

TCRB libraries came from RNA via three nested multiplex PCR rounds. TCRdb itself ran the multiplex PCR reads through MiXCR, one entry per CDR3 protein. The profile covers about 32,000 distinct CDR3 sequences, with approximately 60% appearing a single time and roughly a third taken by the ten largest. V usage is TRBV6-2 or TRBV6-3 and J usage is TRBJ2-3, with D possibly being TRBD1 (6 bases). The sample taken for sequencing was brain tumor tissue. The sequence was collected from a male donor with glioblastoma. CDR3: CASNLQGGTDTQYF. The CDR3 region has the DNA TGTGCCAGCAACCTACAGGGTGGCACAGATACGCAGTATTTT.